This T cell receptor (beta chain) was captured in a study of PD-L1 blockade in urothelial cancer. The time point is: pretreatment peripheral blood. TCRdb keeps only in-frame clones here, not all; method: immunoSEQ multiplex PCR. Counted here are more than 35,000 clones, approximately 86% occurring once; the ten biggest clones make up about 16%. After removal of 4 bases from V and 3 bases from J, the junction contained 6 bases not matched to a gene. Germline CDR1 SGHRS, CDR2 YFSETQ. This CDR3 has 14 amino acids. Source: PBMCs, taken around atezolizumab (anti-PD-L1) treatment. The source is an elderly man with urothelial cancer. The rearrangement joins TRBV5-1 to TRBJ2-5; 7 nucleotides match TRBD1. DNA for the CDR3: TGCGCCAGCAGCCCAGGACAGGCTAAAGAGACCCAGTACTTC. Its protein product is CASSPGQAKETQYF. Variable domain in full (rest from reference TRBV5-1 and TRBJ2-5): KAGVTQTPRYLIKTRGQQVTLSCSPISGHRSVSWYQQTPGQGLQFLFEYFSETQRNKGNFPGRFSGRQFSNSRSEMNVSTLELGDSALYLCASSPGQAKETQYFGPGTRLLVL.